This T cell receptor beta chain was sequenced for a study of T cell responses to AZD1222 COVID-19 vaccine. Sequencing used immunoSEQ multiplex PCR; TCRdb keeps in-frame clones, though not all of them. The table has about 150,000 clones, about 88% seen once. Germline assignment: CDR1 MNHEY and CDR2 SVGAGI. Trimming cost V 8 bases and J 13 bases, with 24 bases left between them. The CDR3 consists of 14 residues. Turning to this clone: Its antigen is not known.

Study outcomes and limitations: Every sample of the repertoires postdated the peak T cell response. Spike as a whole was targeted by vaccine-associated CD4 TCRs, dominant at 160-218 and 743-854. Only a handful of AZD1222 recipients, several in all, had baseline seropositivity.

The chain carries TRBV6-5 and TRBJ1-5; D is perhaps TRBD1 (6 bases). The sequencing used peripheral blood, collected on day 0 of AZD1222 vaccination. This receptor was taken from an adult in good health. CDR3 sequence reads: CASGPGQGVQAQHF. CDR3 in DNA: TGTGCCAGCGGACCGGGACAAGGGGTTCAGGCTCAGCATTTT.